Sequencing of this T cell receptor (beta chain) was carried out in a study of blood T cell repertoires in COVID-19. Only in-frame clones appear in the TCRdb table, and some are missing; sequencing was by immunoSEQ multiplex PCR. The sample carries 200,000 to 250,000 clones, approximately 80% recorded once. V was cut by 1 base and J by 5 bases, with 8 bases left in between. The CDR3 is made up of 14 amino acids. The germline V gene has CDR1 SGHTA and CDR2 FQGNSA. Sequenced material: peripheral blood. V is TRBV7-2 and J is TRBJ2-2, with TRBD1 as a possible D gene (5 bases). The receptor comes from a man aged 25-45 years with active or convalescent COVID-19. In DNA, the CDR3 is TGTGCCAGCAGCTTAGTATCAGGGACCGGGGAGCTGTTTTTT. This translates into CASSLVSGTGELFF.